One TCR beta chain is described in this entry. The sample belongs to a study of blood T cell repertoires in COVID-19. Study details: There were acute and convalescent COVID-19 samples, and they came from the United States, Italy and Spain. The analysed material was cDNA or gDNA that came from T cells, B-cell-depleted T cells, or PBMCs.

Per the original data handling: Cell counts per sample came from amplifying reference gene primers. Only in-frame clones appear in the TCRdb table, and some are missing; sequencing was by immunoSEQ multiplex PCR. The V and J calls and the clone size are those of that table, but D and trimming were determined from the DNA. The sample records some 41,000 clones, more than 90% being singletons. Germline V gene lookup returns CDR1 SEHNR and CDR2 FQNEAQ (reference sequence). V lost 4 bases, J lost 6 bases, and 13 bases lay in between. The CDR3 spans 14 residues. The chain couples TRBV7-9 to TRBJ1-5; no clear D. The receptor was isolated from a human donor in a cohort sampled during active COVID-19. Material for sequencing was peripheral blood. In DNA form, the CDR3 reads TGTGCCAGCAGCTCTAAGGTGGAGGCTCAGCCCCAGCATTTT. Protein sequence: CASSSKVEAQPQHF.